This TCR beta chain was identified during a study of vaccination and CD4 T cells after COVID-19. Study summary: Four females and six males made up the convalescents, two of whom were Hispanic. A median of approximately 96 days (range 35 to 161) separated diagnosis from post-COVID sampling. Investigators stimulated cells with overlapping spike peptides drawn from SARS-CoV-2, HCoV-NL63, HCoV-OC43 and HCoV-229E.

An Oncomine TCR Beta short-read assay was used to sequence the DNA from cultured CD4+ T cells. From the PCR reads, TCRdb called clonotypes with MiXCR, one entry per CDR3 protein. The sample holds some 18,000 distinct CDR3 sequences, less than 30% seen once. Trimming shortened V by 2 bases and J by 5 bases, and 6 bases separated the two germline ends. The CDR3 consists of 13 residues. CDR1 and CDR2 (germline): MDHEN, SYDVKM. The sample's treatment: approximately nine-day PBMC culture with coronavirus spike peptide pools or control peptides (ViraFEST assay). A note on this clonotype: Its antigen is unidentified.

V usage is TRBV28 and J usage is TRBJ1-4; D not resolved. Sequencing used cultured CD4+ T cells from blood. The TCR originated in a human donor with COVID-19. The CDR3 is CASSLRRNEKLFF. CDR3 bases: TGTGCCAGCAGTTTAAGAAGGAATGAAAAACTGTTTTTT.